A selection of T cell receptor beta chains follows, all from one sample in a study of T cell responses to AZD1222 COVID-19 vaccine. Method: immunoSEQ multiplex PCR; TCRdb's copy keeps in-frame clones and lacks some. The sample consists of tens of thousands of clones, more than 75% of them appearing once. The sample here was peripheral blood, taken on day 0 of AZD1222 vaccination. The source of these receptors is an adult in good health. Each CDR3 is given with its conserved first and last residue.

TRBV29-1	CSVVITRTYGYTF
TRBV6-5	CASSYPGDNTEAFF
TRBV19	CASTRGQEKYGYTF
TRBV2	CASSPDRRVGYTF
TRBV7-3	CASSPRLLDNTGELFF
TRBV18	CASSQTSGHRETQYF
TRBV6-5	CASTGRGGHNYEQYF
TRBV7-9	CASSRAQETQYF
TRBV28	CASSFYFGAFF
TRBV4-1	CASSPVWGDTQYF
TRBV15	CATSRDRVLEQYF
TRBV5-8	CAVGLGGFSGANVLTF
TRBV18	CASSPERQGPSGANVLTF
TRBV2	CASMREGPYNEQFF
TRBV12-3/TRBV12-4	CASSIGGLQYF
TRBV19	CASSISSGTVNTEAFF
TRBV10-1	CASSDPGAYEQYF
TRBV5-1	CASSFSPGDGYEQYF
TRBV6-5	CASSLDRGLSYTF
TRBV29-1	CSVVGVTEETQYF
TRBV7-2	CASSATGGAGANVLTF
TRBV6-5	CASRERGGSPLHF
TRBV12-3/TRBV12-4	CASSFGTVYGYTF
TRBV30	CAWCFGNTGELFF
TRBV28	CASSLPRRYEQYF
TRBV7-2	CASSPGGQGAREAFF
TRBV12-3/TRBV12-4	CASTAGFRGEAFF
TRBV29-1	CSVADSGNTIYF
TRBV12-3/TRBV12-4	CASSWAANEKLFF
TRBV15	CATSREGQGDGYTF
TRBV5-1	CASTLSGTSNTGELFF
TRBV12-3/TRBV12-4	CASSLRGTGELFF
TRBV6-4	CASSATSSLREQYF
TRBV7-2	CASSPGGQTNSPLHF
TRBV5-1	CASSLEGVMNTEAFF
TRBV18	CASSLNQGDGYTF
TRBV29-1	CSVEEGLQTEAFF
TRBV20-1	CSAMEGLTYTF
TRBV28	CASSDGRKLFF
TRBV6-6	CASSYSTQPQHF
TRBV11-3	CASSLDGENYEQYF
TRBV4-1	CASSQEFPSGGRGDTQYF
TRBV30	CAWMAWDRGYEQYF
TRBV7-9	CASTPAVSGANVLTF
TRBV15	CATSRGVGPTGNTIYF
TRBV27	CASREQGATDTQYF